The 14 T cell receptor beta chains presented below share a single source sample, sequenced in a study of blood T cell repertoires in COVID-19. Profiling relied on immunoSEQ multiplex PCR, and the TCRdb table lists in-frame clones only, not all of them. The data show fewer than 200,000 clones, with 80% to 85% seen just once and around 9.9% held by the top ten. Specimen: peripheral blood. The receptor set was obtained from a man in his 70s with active or convalescent COVID-19.

The rearrangement joins TRBV2 to TRBJ2-1; TRBD2 agrees at 7 bases. Germline values: CDR1 SNHLY, CDR2 FYNNEI. V dropped 7 bases and J dropped 5; count of bases not matched to a gene: 5. This CDR3 region has 13 residues. CDR3 in DNA: TGTGCCAGCACTAAAGGACTAGACAATGAGCAGTTCTTC. Its translation: CASTKGLDNEQFF. Together with reference TRBV2 and TRBJ2-1, the CDR3 gives the full variable domain: EPEVTQTPSHQVTQMGQEVILRCVPISNHLYFYWYRQILGQKVEFLVSFYNNEISEKSEIFDDQFSVERPDGSNFTLKIRSTKLEDSAMYFCASTKGLDNEQFFGPGTRLTVL.

This clone was picked up a small number of times. V gene TRBV30 combines with J gene TRBJ2-7, with 8 bases aligning to TRBD2. The V segment lost 2 bases and the J segment 1 base; nucleotides outside the gene matches: 7. This CDR3 spans 15 amino acids. Germline V gene data show CDR1 as GTSNPN and CDR2 as SVGIG (reference sequence). CDR3 in amino acids: CAWSNSGILSYEQYF. DNA of the CDR3: TGTGCCTGGAGTAATAGCGGGATTCTTTCCTACGAGCAGTACTTC.

The CDR3 reads CASGLVWGHANTGELFF. DNA of the CDR3: TGTGCTAGTGGTTTGGTTTGGGGACATGCGAACACCGGGGAGCTGTTTTTT. The chain is built from TRBV12-5 and TRBJ2-2, with D tentatively TRBD1 (6 bases). Trimming left V 0 bases short and J 0 bases short, with 11 bases between. CDR1 is LGHNT and CDR2 is FRNRAP in the germline V gene. This CDR3 has 17 residues.

This sequence joins TRBV6-1 and TRBJ1-2, with a possible D match to TRBD1 (5 bases). The germline V and J ends were trimmed by 2 bases and 8 bases, with 15 bases remaining between them. CDR3 length: 14 amino acids. Germline loops: CDR1 MNHNS, CDR2 SASEGT. The CDR3 coding sequence is TGTGCCAGCAGTGAATCGAGGACAATTGGAGGCTACACCTTC. Translated, it gives CASSESRTIGGYTF.

The chain employs TRBV7-3 and TRBJ2-3; TRBD2 agrees at 11 bases. This CDR3 contains 14 residues. Trimming at V came to 7 bases and at J to 1 base, leaving 1 base not matched to a gene. Germline-derived CDR1 and CDR2 are SGHTA and FQGTGA. CDR3 residues: CASKLAGGTDTQYF. In nucleotides, the CDR3 is TGTGCCAGCAAACTAGCGGGAGGCACAGATACGCAGTATTTT.

This rearrangement joins TRBV28 to TRBJ2-1, with 8 bases aligning to TRBD2. Germline trimming cut 0 bases from V and 7 bases from J; bases unmatched to any gene: 8. Germline-derived CDR1 and CDR2 are MDHEN and SYDVKM. CDR3 length: 16 amino acids. This chain's CDR3 is CASSLWVSGRSNEQFF. The CDR3 nucleotides read TGTGCCAGCAGTTTATGGGTCAGCGGGAGATCGAATGAGCAGTTCTTC.

V and J are TRBV2 and TRBJ2-2; the D gene is possibly TRBD2 (5 bases). Trimming removed 3 bases at V and 4 bases at J, with 15 bases between. CDR1 is SNHLY and CDR2 is FYNNEI in the germline V gene. This CDR3 is built from 16 residues. The CDR3 reads CASSDWRRGSTGELFF. The CDR3 nucleotides read TGTGCCAGCAGTGATTGGAGGAGAGGGAGCACCGGGGAGCTGTTTTTT. The full variable domain, with the rest looked up from reference TRBV2 and TRBJ2-2, is EPEVTQTPSHQVTQMGQEVILRCVPISNHLYFYWYRQILGQKVEFLVSFYNNEISEKSEIFDDQFSVERPDGSNFTLKIRSTKLEDSAMYFCASSDWRRGSTGELFFGEGSRLTVL.

CDR3 loop: CASSYRDPSYEQYF. CDR3 coding DNA: TGTGCCAGCAGTTACAGGGATCCCTCCTACGAGCAGTACTTC. The chain combines TRBV28 with TRBJ2-7, with D maybe TRBD1 (6 bases). V lost 4 bases, J lost 0 bases, and 10 bases lay in between. The germline CDR1 and CDR2 sequences are MDHEN and SYDVKM. The CDR3 has 14 residues.

The V call is TRBV7-9, the J call TRBJ1-5; D not resolved. The CDR3 extends over 15 amino acids. CDR1 and CDR2 from the germline V gene are SEHNR and FQNEAQ (reference sequence). V was trimmed by 1 base and J by 6 bases, leaving 13 bases between them. The CDR3 sequence is CASSLVGGSSQPQHF. CDR3 sequence (DNA): TGTGCCAGCAGCTTAGTTGGAGGGTCTAGTCAGCCCCAGCATTTT.

The V call is TRBV18, the J call TRBJ1-3, with unresolved D. The CDR3 has 13 residues. V dropped 2 bases and J dropped 7 bases, with 9 bases sitting between them. Germline values: CDR1 KGHSH, CDR2 LQKENI. The CDR3 DNA reads TGTGCCAGCTCACCAAGCGGCGGGAACACCATATATTTT. It specifies CASSPSGGNTIYF.

The chain has TRBV6-2 or TRBV6-3 and TRBJ1-2, with D hard to call. Germline CDR1 is MNHEY and CDR2 is SVGEGT. The CDR3 runs to 12 residues. Between the trimmed V and J ends, which lost 6 bases and 4 bases, there was a span of 9 bases. CDR3 nucleotides: TGTGCCAGCAGCAGACTCAGCTATGGCTACACCTTC. Its protein is CASSRLSYGYTF.

This chain connects TRBV2 to TRBJ1-6; no clear D gene. The V and J ends lost 8 bases and 5 bases respectively, with 16 bases between them. Per the germline V gene, CDR1 is SNHLY and CDR2 is FYNNEI. The CDR3 is 15 amino acids. The DNA of the CDR3 is TGTGCCAGCCGCCACGCGGGGTCTGATAATTCACCCCTCCACTTT. Its translation is CASRHAGSDNSPLHF. Combining the CDR3 with reference TRBV2 and TRBJ1-6 gives the whole variable domain EPEVTQTPSHQVTQMGQEVILRCVPISNHLYFYWYRQILGQKVEFLVSFYNNEISEKSEIFDDQFSVERPDGSNFTLKIRSTKLEDSAMYFCASRHAGSDNSPLHFGNGTRLTVT.

The chain carries TRBV5-1 and TRBJ2-1, with D possibly being TRBD2 (6 bases). This CDR3 region has 14 residues. CDR1 is SGHRS, CDR2 YFSETQ, per germline. Trimming pared 2 bases from V and 4 bases from J, leaving 10 bases between. The CDR3 nucleotides are TGCGCCAGCAGCTTCCGGGACTGGTACAATGAGCAGTTCTTC. Translated: CASSFRDWYNEQFF.

There are a few counts of this clone. The rearrangement uses TRBV9 and TRBJ2-2; no reliable D call. Trimming cost V 0 bases and J 0 bases, with 6 bases left between them. CDR1 is SGDLS, CDR2 YYNGEE, per germline. This CDR3 is built from 15 residues. CDR3 sequence (DNA): TGTGCCAGCAGCGTAGGAACACCGAACACCGGGGAGCTGTTTTTT. Protein product: CASSVGTPNTGELFF.